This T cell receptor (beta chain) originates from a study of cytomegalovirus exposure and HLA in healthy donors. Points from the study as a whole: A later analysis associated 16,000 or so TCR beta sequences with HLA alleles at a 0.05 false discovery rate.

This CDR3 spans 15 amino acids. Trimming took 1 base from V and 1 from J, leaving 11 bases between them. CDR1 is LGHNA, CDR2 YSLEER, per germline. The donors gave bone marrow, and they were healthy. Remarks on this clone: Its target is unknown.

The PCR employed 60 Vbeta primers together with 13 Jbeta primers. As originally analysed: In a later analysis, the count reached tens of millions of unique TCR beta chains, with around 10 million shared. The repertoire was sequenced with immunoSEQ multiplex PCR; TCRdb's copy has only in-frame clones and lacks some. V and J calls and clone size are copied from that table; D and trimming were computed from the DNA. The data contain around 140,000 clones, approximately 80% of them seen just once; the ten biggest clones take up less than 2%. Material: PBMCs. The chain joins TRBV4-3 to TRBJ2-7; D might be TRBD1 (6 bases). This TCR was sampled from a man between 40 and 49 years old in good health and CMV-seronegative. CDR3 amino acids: CASSQVIGQSYEQYF. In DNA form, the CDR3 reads TGCGCCAGCAGCCAAGTAATCGGACAGTCCTACGAGCAGTACTTC.